Following are 22 T cell receptor beta chains from one sample sequenced in a study of blood T cell repertoires in COVID-19. The assay was immunoSEQ multiplex PCR, and TCRdb's table has in-frame clones only and misses some. Of roughly 220,000 clones listed, 88% are singletons. The material sequenced was PBMCs or T cells enriched from blood (not recorded which). The receptors originated from a woman younger than 45 who had recovered from COVID-19.

The chain joins TRBV18 to TRBJ1-2; D is unresolved. V dropped 2 bases and J dropped 2 bases, with 9 bases sitting between them. Germline V gene sequence: CDR1 KGHSH, CDR2 LQKENI. The CDR3 is made up of 14 amino acids. CDR3: CASSPDPRNYGYTF. The DNA of the CDR3 is TGTGCCAGCTCACCAGACCCGAGGAACTATGGCTACACCTTC.

This clone appeared a few times. Other DNA sequences from this sample encode an identical CDR3 as well. V gene TRBV7-2 combines with J gene TRBJ1-5, with D tentatively TRBD1 (5 bases). This CDR3 has 13 amino acids. V was pared by 2 bases and J by 4 bases, with 6 bases between. Germline lookup yields CDR1 SGHTA and CDR2 FQGNSA. CDR3 nucleotide sequence: TGTGCCAGCAGCTTACGGGGGAATCAGCCCCAGCATTTT. Translating gives CASSLRGNQPQHF.

This chain uses TRBV9 with TRBJ1-1; D perhaps matches TRBD1 (5 bases). Trimming shortened V by 0 bases and J by 4 bases, and 13 bases separated the two germline ends. The CDR3 sequence is 15 residues long. In germline, CDR1 is SGDLS, CDR2 YYNGEE. CDR3 nucleotide sequence: TGTGCCAGCAGCGTAGACCCCAGGGCCGCCACTGAAGCTTTCTTT. It codes for CASSVDPRAATEAFF. The whole variable domain, remainder taken from reference TRBV9 and TRBJ1-1, is DSGVTQTPKHLITATGQRVTLRCSPRSGDLSVYWYQQSLDQGLQFLIQYYNGEERAKGNILERFSAQQFPDLHSELNLSSLELGDSALYFCASSVDPRAATEAFFGQGTRLTVV.

The chain recombines TRBV2 with TRBJ1-5; D gene uncertain. Trimming left V 1 base short and J 3 bases short, with 7 bases between. The CDR3 runs 14 residues. Germline-derived CDR1 and CDR2 are SNHLY and FYNNEI. The DNA of the CDR3 is TGTGCCAGCAGTGAAGGCAGGTACAATCAGCCCCAGCATTTT. The encoded protein is CASSEGRYNQPQHF. Looking up the rest from reference TRBV2 and TRBJ1-5 gives the full variable domain: EPEVTQTPSHQVTQMGQEVILRCVPISNHLYFYWYRQILGQKVEFLVSFYNNEISEKSEIFDDQFSVERPDGSNFTLKIRSTKLEDSAMYFCASSEGRYNQPQHFGDGTRLSIL.

CDR3 DNA: TGTGCCAGCAGCCTATCACAGGGTTCTCAGCCCCAGCATTTT. This sequence encodes CASSLSQGSQPQHF. This rearrangement joins TRBV5-5 to TRBJ1-5; tentative D call: TRBD1 (6 bases). The CDR3 has 14 residues. The V and J ends lost 4 bases and 6 bases respectively, with 14 bases between them. Looked up from germline, CDR1 is SGHKS and CDR2 is YYEKEE (reference sequence).

The chain joins TRBV15 to TRBJ2-1; D might be TRBD2 (5 bases). Germline CDR1 reads LNHNV; CDR2 reads YYDKDF (reference sequence). This CDR3 is 15 amino acids long. The V and J ends lost 1 base and 0 bases respectively, with 7 bases between them. CDR3 sequence reads: CATSRGSGSYNEQFF. The CDR3, as DNA: TGTGCCACCAGCAGAGGCAGCGGCTCCTACAATGAGCAGTTCTTC.

The chain employs TRBV27 and TRBJ1-6; 12 bases map to TRBD1. Looked up from germline, CDR1 is MNHEY and CDR2 is SMNVEV (reference sequence). The trim removed 7 bases at V and 4 bases at J, leaving 8 bases unmatched. CDR3 size: 17 residues. The CDR3 coding sequence is TGTGCCAGCACCTGGGGGACAGGGGGCGGGTATAATTCACCCCTCCACTTT. Translated, it gives CASTWGTGGGYNSPLHF.

The chain recombines TRBV19 with TRBJ1-5; 7 bases match TRBD1. The trim removed 3 bases at V and 4 bases at J, leaving 6 bases unmatched. CDR3 size: 15 residues. The germline V gene encodes CDR1 LNHDA and CDR2 SQIVND (reference sequence). As DNA, the CDR3 is TGTGCCAGTAGTATCACAGGGGACCCTAATCAGCCCCAGCATTTT. This codes for CASSITGDPNQPQHF.

V and J are TRBV9 and TRBJ2-1; D is uncertain. Germline CDR1 and CDR2: SGDLS and YYNGEE. The ends were cut back, 4 bases at V and 9 bases at J, with 11 bases in the middle. The CDR3 consists of 12 residues. The CDR3 coding sequence is TGTGCCAGCAGCCCGAAACATGGTGAGCAGTTCTTC. Amino acids: CASSPKHGEQFF.

CDR3 sequence: CSVEDEQLPYGYTF. The CDR3 DNA follows: TGCAGCGTTGAAGATGAACAGCTGCCCTATGGCTACACCTTC. The chain has TRBV29-1 and TRBJ1-2; no clear D. CDR3 size: 14 residues. Germline V gene sequence: CDR1 SQVTM, CDR2 ANQGSEA. V gave up 0 bases and J gave up 4 bases, with 12 bases separating them.

This chain joins TRBV15 and TRBJ1-1; no clear D. This CDR3 is 14 amino acids long. V gave up 1 base and J gave up 6 bases, with 12 bases separating them. Germline assignment: CDR1 LNHNV and CDR2 YYDKDF (reference sequence). The DNA for the CDR3 is TGTGCCACCAGCAGAGTATACGGAGGCGCTGAAGCTTTCTTT. It codes for CATSRVYGGAEAFF. The full variable domain, completed using reference TRBV15 and TRBJ1-1, is DAMVIQNPRYQVTQFGKPVTLSCSQTLNHNVMYWYQQKSSQAPKLLFHYYDKDFNNEADTPDNFQSRRPNTSFCFLDIRSPGLGDTAMYLCATSRVYGGAEAFFGQGTRLTVV.

The chain recombines TRBV6-1 with TRBJ1-1; 8 nucleotides line up with TRBD1. This CDR3 has 14 residues. The V gene's germline CDR1 is MNHNS and CDR2 SASEGT. V was pared by 2 bases and J by 4 bases, with 3 bases of the junction left unmatched. The CDR3 DNA is TGTGCCAGCAGTGAACGTGACAGGGGCACTGAAGCTTTCTTT. This gives the protein CASSERDRGTEAFF.

The chain joins TRBV7-3 to TRBJ2-2, with a tentative D call TRBD1 (6 bases). The V end was cut by 5 bases, the J end by 6 bases, with 19 bases between. Per germline, CDR1 SGHTA and CDR2 FQGTGA. This CDR3 has 16 amino acids. CDR3 sequence: CASSASTGSFPGELFF. The CDR3 DNA is TGTGCCAGCAGCGCATCCACAGGGTCATTTCCCGGGGAGCTGTTTTTT.

DNA of the CDR3: TGTGCCAGTAGTAGACTGGAGGGGACTGAAGCTTTCTTT. It translates to CASSRLEGTEAFF. The chain uses TRBV19 and TRBJ1-1; the D gene is possibly TRBD1 (5 bases). Trimming took 4 bases from V and 5 from J, leaving 11 bases between them. Per the germline V gene, CDR1 is LNHDA and CDR2 is SQIVND (reference sequence). CDR3 length equals 13 residues.

This clone is a singleton in its sample. J is TRBJ2-1 and V is TRBV19, with D possibly being TRBD1 (5 bases). Trimming removed 6 bases at V and 4 bases at J, with 25 bases between. The CDR3 extends over 18 amino acids. Germline V lookup: CDR1 LNHDA, CDR2 SQIVND (reference sequence). The CDR3 loop is CASSSANTGVPLYNEQFF. DNA for the CDR3: TGTGCCAGTAGCTCAGCAAACACAGGAGTACCCCTTTACAATGAGCAGTTCTTC.

This clone has just a few counts. The V call is TRBV7-2, the J call TRBJ1-6; D gene ambiguous. This CDR3 region has 16 residues. The V end was cut by 6 bases, the J end by 0 bases, with 12 bases between. Germline CDR1 reads SGHTA; CDR2 reads FQGNSA. The CDR3 sequence: CASSTGISSYNSPLHF. The CDR3, as DNA: TGTGCCAGCAGTACGGGGATCAGCTCCTATAATTCACCCCTCCACTTT.

This chain connects TRBV15 to TRBJ2-1; D gene ambiguous. The CDR3 is made up of 15 amino acids. Germline CDR1 is LNHNV and CDR2 is YYDKDF (reference sequence). Trimming cost V 1 base and J 2 bases, with 9 bases left between them. CDR3 DNA: TGTGCCACCAGCAGAGTCCGGGTTACCTACAATGAGCAGTTCTTC. This sequence encodes CATSRVRVTYNEQFF.

The CDR3 region has the DNA TGTGCCAGCGAGTATAGCGGGGAAGAGACCCAGTACTTC. Residues: CASEYSGEETQYF. The chain couples TRBV6-5 to TRBJ2-5, with 8 bases lining up with TRBD2. This CDR3 is 13 amino acids long. Germline V gene data show CDR1 as MNHEY and CDR2 as SVGAGI. Trimming cost V 8 bases and J 3 bases; bases outside gene matches: 5.

This chain links TRBV28 with TRBJ2-6; possibly TRBD1 for D (5 bases). Trimming removed 6 bases from V and 1 base from J, with 10 bases in between. The CDR3 runs to 15 residues. CDR1 is MDHEN and CDR2 is SYDVKM in the germline V gene. CDR3 sequence: CASSPDTSGANVLTF. The CDR3 region has the DNA TGTGCCAGCAGCCCGGACACTTCTGGGGCCAACGTCCTGACTTTC.

The CDR3 is CASSPGQGIFYGYTF. The CDR3 DNA reads TGTGCCAGCAGCCCCGGACAGGGGATTTTCTATGGCTACACCTTC. The chain combines TRBV7-3 with TRBJ1-2, with 9 bases identical to TRBD1. This CDR3 is 15 amino acids long. Germline CDR1 is SGHTA and CDR2 is FQGTGA. Germline trimming cut 5 bases from V and 4 bases from J; bases unmatched to any gene: 8.

The rearrangement joins TRBV5-6 to TRBJ1-5; D uncertain. V gave up 2 bases and J gave up 1 base, with 7 bases separating them. Germline V gene data show CDR1 as SGHDT and CDR2 as YYEEEE. The CDR3 contains 14 residues. CDR3 coding DNA: TGTGCCAGCAGCTTTTTCGGGAGCAATCAGCCCCAGCATTTT. Amino acid sequence: CASSFFGSNQPQHF.

This chain joins TRBV4-3 and TRBJ2-1, with 9 bases matching TRBD2. In germline, CDR1 is LGHNA, CDR2 YSLEER. The ends lost 1 base at V and 4 bases at J; junction bases unmatched: 14. The CDR3 has 19 residues. CDR3 nucleotides: TGCGCCAGCAGCCAAGGAAGAGTCGGTCCTAGCGGGGATTACAATGAGCAGTTCTTC. Translated, it gives CASSQGRVGPSGDYNEQFF.